One sample yielded the 26 T cell receptor beta chains listed below, sequenced in a study of OX40 agonist ivuxolimab in advanced cancers. The repertoire was sequenced with immunoSEQ multiplex PCR; TCRdb's copy has only in-frame clones and lacks some. The sample consists of some 58,000 clones, 65% to 85% of them appearing once. The source material was CD4+ or CD8+ T cells sorted from blood, sampled in a trial of the OX40 agonist ivuxolimab. These receptor sequences come from an adult with an advanced solid tumor such as melanoma, head and neck, liver or kidney cancer.

The chain recombines TRBV6-6 with TRBJ2-5; D uncertain. V was pared by 6 bases and J by 0 bases, with 11 bases between. From germline, CDR1 is MNHNY and CDR2 SVGAGI (reference sequence). The CDR3 covers 14 residues. CDR3 residues: CASRPRLYQETQYF. DNA of the CDR3: TGTGCCAGCAGGCCGAGACTGTACCAAGAGACCCAGTACTTC.

DNA for the CDR3: TGTGCCTGGAGGTTGTTTGGGGGCTCCTACGAGCAGTACTTC. Translation: CAWRLFGGSYEQYF. This chain links TRBV30 with TRBJ2-7, with D perhaps given as TRBD1 or TRBD2 (5 bases each). V was trimmed by 3 bases and J by 0 bases, leaving 12 bases between them. The CDR3 has 14 amino acids. The germline V gene encodes CDR1 GTSNPN and CDR2 SVGIG (reference sequence).

This chain links TRBV7-6 with TRBJ2-5; the D is unclear. Trimming took off 2 bases at V and 5 bases at J, with 6 bases between the two ends. Germline lookup yields CDR1 SGHVS and CDR2 FNYEAQ. This CDR3 comprises 12 residues. This CDR3 reads CASSLSGETQYF. In DNA form, the CDR3 reads TGTGCCAGCAGCTTATCCGGGGAGACCCAGTACTTC.

The gene calls are TRBV9 and TRBJ1-5; 12 positions agree with TRBD1. Germline CDR1 reads SGDLS; CDR2 reads YYNGEE. J was trimmed by 5 bases and V by 4 bases; bases with no gene match: 10. This CDR3 is built from 17 residues. The CDR3 DNA reads TGTGCCAGCAGCCAGGACCCCGGGACAGGGGGCGATCAGCCCCAGCATTTT. Translating gives CASSQDPGTGGDQPQHF.

The chain has TRBV19 and TRBJ2-1; 7 bases are a match to TRBD1. Germline CDR1 and CDR2: LNHDA and SQIVND (reference sequence). The CDR3 is made up of 16 amino acids. V lost 5 bases and J lost 4; bases outside the gene matches: 11. CDR3 coding DNA: TGTGCCAGTAGTCCCTTTGACAGGGTCGAGTACAATGAGCAGTTCTTC. Amino acids: CASSPFDRVEYNEQFF.

The V gene is TRBV5-4, the J gene TRBJ2-2, with 10 bases identical to TRBD2. There are 17 residues in the CDR3. In germline, CDR1 is SGHNT, CDR2 YYREEE (reference sequence). Trimming cost V 5 bases and J 7 bases; bases outside gene matches: 14. The CDR3 reads CASRVLRASGSRGELFF. Here the CDR3 DNA reads TGTGCCAGCAGGGTGCTACGGGCTAGCGGGAGTCGCGGGGAGCTGTTTTTT.

This clone showed up just once. The rearrangement uses TRBV9 and TRBJ1-2; 7 bases agree with TRBD1. CDR1 is SGDLS and CDR2 is YYNGEE in the germline V gene. Unmatched junction bases numbered 10, after V lost 0 bases and J lost 5 bases. This CDR3 has 16 residues. The CDR3 spells CASSVEGAVPKYGYTF. The CDR3 bases are TGTGCCAGCAGCGTAGAGGGGGCAGTTCCAAAGTATGGCTACACCTTC.

This clone was picked up one time. The rearrangement uses TRBV30 and TRBJ2-1; 7 bases are a match to TRBD2. V shed 4 bases and J 1 base; nucleotides not matched to a gene: 4. CDR3 length: 14 amino acids. The V gene's germline CDR1 is GTSNPN and CDR2 SVGIG (reference sequence). The CDR3 region has the DNA TGTGCCTGGACGGGCGGGAGATCCTACAATGAGCAGTTCTTC. This encodes CAWTGGRSYNEQFF.

The chain joins TRBV9 to TRBJ2-1; a possible D gene is TRBD2 (6 bases). The CDR3 extends over 16 amino acids. Trimming took off 3 bases at V and 8 bases at J, with 21 bases between the two ends. The germline V gene has CDR1 SGDLS and CDR2 YYNGEE. CDR3 amino acids: CASSGLIPGTFHEQFF. CDR3 DNA: TGTGCCAGCAGCGGACTTATCCCCGGGACTTTCCATGAGCAGTTCTTC. Based on the CDR3 plus reference TRBV9 and TRBJ2-1, the full variable domain is DSGVTQTPKHLITATGQRVTLRCSPRSGDLSVYWYQQSLDQGLQFLIQYYNGEERAKGNILERFSAQQFPDLHSELNLSSLELGDSALYFCASSGLIPGTFHEQFFGPGTRLTVL.

J is TRBJ2-1 and V is TRBV5-1, with 10 bases lining up with TRBD2. With 3 bases clipped from V and 8 bases from J, the junction kept 11 bases outside the gene matches. From germline, CDR1 is SGHRS and CDR2 YFSETQ. This CDR3 is built from 16 residues. The CDR3 protein is CASSWISGRMFDEQFF. The CDR3 nucleotides read TGCGCCAGCAGCTGGATTAGCGGGAGGATGTTCGATGAGCAGTTCTTC.

The CDR3 here is CASSLVQGQGIQEKLFF. As DNA, the CDR3 is TGTGCCAGCAGCTTGGTGCAGGGACAGGGGATACAGGAAAAACTGTTTTTT. The genes are TRBV5-5 and TRBJ1-4; 10 nucleotides agree with TRBD1. CDR1 and CDR2 from the germline V gene are SGHKS and YYEKEE (reference sequence). CDR3 length: 17 residues. After removal of 0 bases from V and 8 bases from J, the junction contained 10 bases not matched to a gene.

V is TRBV7-2 and J is TRBJ1-1; D not resolved. This CDR3 region has 11 residues. With 5 bases removed from V and 3 bases from J, the gap between germline ends came to 4 bases. Germline V gives CDR1 SGHTA, CDR2 FQGNSA. In nucleotides, the CDR3 is TGTGCCAGCAGCCCTTACACTGAAGCTTTCTTT. As protein: CASSPYTEAFF.

This clone was counted between two and nine times. CDR3 sequence reads: CASSQPSSSYNEQFF. CDR3 nucleotides: TGTGCCAGCAGCCAACCTAGCAGCTCCTACAATGAGCAGTTCTTC. The chain employs TRBV14 and TRBJ2-1; tentatively, D is TRBD2 (5 bases). Trimming took off 2 bases at V and 0 bases at J, with 8 bases between the two ends. Germline CDR1 SGHDN, CDR2 FVKESK. The length of the CDR3 is 15 residues.

This chain joins TRBV7-9 and TRBJ2-3; D is unclear. Germline values: CDR1 SEHNR, CDR2 FQNEAQ (reference sequence). The CDR3 length is 16 residues. V was pared by 5 bases and J by 3 bases, with 18 bases between. The CDR3 DNA reads as TGTGCCAGCAGCACGACGGACCGGCGGTGGACAGATACGCAGTATTTT. It translates to CASSTTDRRWTDTQYF.

The chain joins TRBV7-6 to TRBJ2-1; a possible D gene is TRBD1 (5 bases). CDR3 size: 13 residues. Deletions cut 6 bases from V and 5 bases from J, with 11 bases between. From germline, CDR1 is SGHVS and CDR2 FNYEAQ. The CDR3 bases are TGTGCCAGCAGTCCAGCCAGGGACAATGAGCAGTTCTTC. It yields the protein CASSPARDNEQFF.

Notes on this clone: The same CDR3 arises from other DNA sequences in this sample as well. The chain is built from TRBV18 and TRBJ2-5; the D is unclear. The germline CDR1 and CDR2 sequences are KGHSH and LQKENI. The V end was cut by 2 bases, the J end by 0 bases, with 4 bases between. The CDR3 runs to 13 residues. Written as DNA, the CDR3 is TGTGCCAGCTCACCAGGGTACCAAGAGACCCAGTACTTC. Protein: CASSPGYQETQYF. Based on the CDR3 plus reference TRBV18 and TRBJ2-5, the full variable domain is NAGVMQNPRHLVRRRGQEARLRCSPMKGHSHVYWYRQLPEEGLKFMVYLQKENIIDESGMPKERFSAEFPKEGPSILRIQQVVRGDSAAYFCASSPGYQETQYFGPGTRLLVL.

The chain employs TRBV15 and TRBJ2-5; the match to TRBD1 covers 7 bases. Looked up from germline, CDR1 is LNHNV and CDR2 is YYDKDF (reference sequence). Trimming removed 3 bases from V and 5 bases from J; junction bases left unmatched: 6. This CDR3 comprises 14 residues. CDR3 bases: TGTGCCACCAGCAGCCGACAGGGCGGGGAGACCCAGTACTTC. Amino acids: CATSSRQGGETQYF.

This rearrangement joins TRBV6-6 to TRBJ2-1; tentatively, D is TRBD1 (6 bases). The CDR3 totals 14 residues. The V end lost 6 bases, the J end lost 9 bases, and 18 bases lay between the germline ends. Germline values: CDR1 MNHNY, CDR2 SVGAGI (reference sequence). DNA for the CDR3: TGTGCCAGCAGAAGGGGGTACACTACAGTTGAGCAGTTCTTC. Amino acids: CASRRGYTTVEQFF.

The gene calls are TRBV15 and TRBJ2-2; TRBD2 agrees at 7 bases. There are 18 residues in the CDR3. Germline trimming cut 2 bases from V and 4 bases from J; bases unmatched to any gene: 13. Looked up from germline, CDR1 is LNHNV and CDR2 is YYDKDF (reference sequence). The CDR3 here is CATSRRPPGGGATGELFF. As DNA, the CDR3 is TGTGCCACCAGCAGACGACCCCCCGGGGGAGGGGCCACCGGGGAGCTGTTTTTT. The variable domain in full, completed from reference TRBV15 and TRBJ2-2, reads DAMVIQNPRYQVTQFGKPVTLSCSQTLNHNVMYWYQQKSSQAPKLLFHYYDKDFNNEADTPDNFQSRRPNTSFCFLDIRSPGLGDTAMYLCATSRRPPGGGATGELFFGEGSRLTVL.

The chain employs TRBV27 and TRBJ2-7; a weak D match, TRBD2 (5 bases). The germline V gene has CDR1 MNHEY and CDR2 SMNVEV (reference sequence). Trimming took off 3 bases at V and 2 bases at J, with 11 bases between the two ends. The CDR3 length is 14 residues. CDR3 sequence: CASSFAPGTYEQYF. The CDR3 DNA reads TGTGCCAGCAGTTTTGCGCCGGGAACCTACGAGCAGTACTTC.

This chain links TRBV11-1 with TRBJ1-4; 7 bases are a match to TRBD1. The CDR3 is 15 amino acids. The germline gives CDR1 SGHAT, CDR2 FQDESV (reference sequence). V trimming: 5 bases; J trimming: 5 bases; junction bases outside the gene matches: 8. DNA for the CDR3: TGTGCCAGCAGCCCGATGGGACAGATGAATGAAAAACTGTTTTTT. It is translated as CASSPMGQMNEKLFF.

The chain recombines TRBV30 with TRBJ1-5, with a weak D call TRBD1 (5 bases). The length of the CDR3 is 14 residues. Looked up from germline, CDR1 is GTSNPN and CDR2 is SVGIG (reference sequence). Trimming removed 2 bases from V and 4 bases from J, with 12 bases in between. The CDR3 loop is CAWSIGGWNQPQHF. For the CDR3, the DNA is TGTGCCTGGAGTATCGGGGGTTGGAATCAGCCCCAGCATTTT.

The V call is TRBV6-5, the J call TRBJ2-3; no firm D call. V shed 4 bases and J shed 4 bases, with 9 bases lying between them. Per the germline V gene, CDR1 is MNHEY and CDR2 is SVGAGI. This CDR3 spans 13 amino acids. This chain's CDR3 is CASSSLQADTQYF. The DNA for the CDR3 is TGTGCCAGCAGTTCCTTGCAGGCAGATACGCAGTATTTT.

V and J are TRBV7-9 and TRBJ2-1; a weak D match, TRBD1 (5 bases). This CDR3 has 13 residues. CDR1 SEHNR and CDR2 FQNEAQ come from the germline V gene (reference sequence). Trimming pared 5 bases from V and 9 bases from J, leaving 14 bases between. This CDR3 is CASSETQRGEQFF. Here the CDR3 DNA reads TGTGCCAGCAGCGAAACCCAAAGGGGTGAGCAGTTCTTC.

V gene TRBV5-1 combines with J gene TRBJ2-5; 7 bases fit TRBD2. CDR1 and CDR2 from the germline V gene are SGHRS and YFSETQ. J was trimmed by 3 bases and V by 4 bases; bases with no gene match: 3. The CDR3 consists of 13 residues. CDR3: CASSPSGEETQYF. For the CDR3, the DNA is TGCGCCAGCAGCCCTAGCGGCGAAGAGACCCAGTACTTC.

The chain joins TRBV7-9 to TRBJ1-1, with TRBD1 as a possible D gene (5 bases). This CDR3 has 13 residues. Trimming left V 4 bases short and J 8 bases short, with 14 bases between. From germline, CDR1 is SEHNR and CDR2 FQNEAQ (reference sequence). CDR3: CASSSGTTMEAFF. In nucleotides, the CDR3 is TGTGCCAGCAGCTCTGGGACTACTATGGAAGCTTTCTTT.